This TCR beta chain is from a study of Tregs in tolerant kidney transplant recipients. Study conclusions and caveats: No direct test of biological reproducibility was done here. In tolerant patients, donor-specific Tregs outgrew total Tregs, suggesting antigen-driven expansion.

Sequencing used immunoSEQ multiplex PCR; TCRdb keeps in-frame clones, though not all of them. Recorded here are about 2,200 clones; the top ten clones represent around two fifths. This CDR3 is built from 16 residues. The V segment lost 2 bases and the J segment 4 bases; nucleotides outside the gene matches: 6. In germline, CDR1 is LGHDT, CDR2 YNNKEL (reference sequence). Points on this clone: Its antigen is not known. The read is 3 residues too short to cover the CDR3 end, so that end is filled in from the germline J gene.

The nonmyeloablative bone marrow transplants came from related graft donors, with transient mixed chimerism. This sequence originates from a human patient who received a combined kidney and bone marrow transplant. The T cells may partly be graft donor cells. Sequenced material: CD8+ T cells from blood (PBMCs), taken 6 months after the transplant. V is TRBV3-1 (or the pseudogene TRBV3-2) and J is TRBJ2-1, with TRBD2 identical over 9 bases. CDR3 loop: CASSQLAGASYNEQFF. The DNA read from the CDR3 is TGTGCCAGCAGCCAATTAGCGGGAGCCTCTTACAATGAG.